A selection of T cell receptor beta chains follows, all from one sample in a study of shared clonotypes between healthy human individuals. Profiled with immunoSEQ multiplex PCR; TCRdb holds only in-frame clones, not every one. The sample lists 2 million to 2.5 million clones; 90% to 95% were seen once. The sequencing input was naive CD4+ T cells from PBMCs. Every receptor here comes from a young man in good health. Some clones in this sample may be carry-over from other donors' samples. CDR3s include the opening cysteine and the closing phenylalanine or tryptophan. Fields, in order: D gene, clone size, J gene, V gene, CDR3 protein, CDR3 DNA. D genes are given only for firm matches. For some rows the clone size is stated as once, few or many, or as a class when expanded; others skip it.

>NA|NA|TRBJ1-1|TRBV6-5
CASSNRGTEAFF
TGTGCCAGCAGTAATAGGGGAACTGAAGCTTTCTTT
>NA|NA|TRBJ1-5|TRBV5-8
CASSFEFQPQHF
TGTGCCAGCAGCTTTGAGTTTCAGCCCCAGCATTTT
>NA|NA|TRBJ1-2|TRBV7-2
CASSLAYQGGYTF
TGTGCCAGCAGCTTAGCCTACCAGGGGGGCTACACCTTC
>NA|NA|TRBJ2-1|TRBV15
CATSREAVFSYNEQFF
TGTGCCACCAGCAGAGAAGCGGTTTTTTCCTACAATGAGCAGTTCTTC
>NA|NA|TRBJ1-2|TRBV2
CARGMDGYTF
TGTGCCAGAGGGATGGATGGCTACACCTTC
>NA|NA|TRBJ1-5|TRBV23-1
CASSQETVPYNQPQHF
TGCGCCAGCAGTCAAGAGACAGTTCCCTACAATCAGCCCCAGCATTTT
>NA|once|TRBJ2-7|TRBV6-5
CASSQGWGAYEQYF
TGTGCCAGCAGCCAAGGCTGGGGGGCCTACGAGCAGTACTTC
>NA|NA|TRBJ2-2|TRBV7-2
CASSLNRASTGELFF
TGTGCCAGCAGCTTAAACAGGGCGTCCACCGGGGAGCTGTTTTTT
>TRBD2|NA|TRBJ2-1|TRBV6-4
CASRVVAGVGEQFF
TGTGCCAGCAGGGTAGTAGCGGGAGTTGGTGAGCAGTTCTTC
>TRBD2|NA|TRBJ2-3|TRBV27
CAAGGSGGPTDTQYF
TGTGCCGCGGGAGGGTCAGGAGGCCCCACAGATACGCAGTATTTT
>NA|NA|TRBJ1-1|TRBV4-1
CASSQTRFITEAFF
TGCGCCAGCAGCCAAACCCGATTTATCACTGAAGCTTTCTTT
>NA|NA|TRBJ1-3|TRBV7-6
CASSLGPSGTSGNTIYF
TGTGCCAGCAGCTTAGGCCCGTCGGGGACCTCTGGAAACACCATATATTTT
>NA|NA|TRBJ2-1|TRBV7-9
CASSPTEVYNEQFF
TGTGCCAGCAGCCCCACCGAAGTGTACAATGAGCAGTTCTTC
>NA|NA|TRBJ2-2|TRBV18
CASSGAGQANTGELFF
TGTGCCAGCTCGGGAGCGGGACAGGCGAACACCGGGGAGCTGTTTTTT
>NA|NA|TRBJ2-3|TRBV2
CASSLVLGTDTQYF
TGTGCCAGCAGTCTTGTCCTGGGGACAGATACGCAGTATTTT
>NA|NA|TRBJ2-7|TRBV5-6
CASSLGGRGQHEQYF
TGTGCCAGCAGCTTGGGAGGGAGGGGACAACACGAGCAGTACTTC
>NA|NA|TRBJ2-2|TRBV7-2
CASSPDRFPGELFF
TGTGCCAGCAGCCCCGACAGGTTCCCCGGGGAGCTGTTTTTT
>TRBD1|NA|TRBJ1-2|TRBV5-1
CASSLVPDRVDGYTF
TGCGCCAGCAGCTTGGTCCCGGACAGGGTTGACGGCTACACCTTC
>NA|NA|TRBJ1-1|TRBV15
CATSRDPGRNTEAFF
TGTGCCACCAGCAGAGATCCTGGGAGGAACACTGAAGCTTTCTTT
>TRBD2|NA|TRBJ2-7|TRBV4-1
CASSQDPSGSSYEQYF
TGCGCCAGCAGCCAAGATCCTAGCGGAAGCTCCTACGAGCAGTACTTC
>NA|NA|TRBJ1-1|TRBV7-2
CASSSGNEAFF
TGTGCCAGCAGCTCCGGGAACGAAGCTTTCTTT
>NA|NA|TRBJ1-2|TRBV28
CASSFRVRGYYGYTF
TGTGCCAGCAGTTTCAGGGTTAGAGGTTACTATGGCTACACCTTC
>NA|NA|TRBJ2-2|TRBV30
CAWSPQLPGELFF
TGTGCCTGGAGTCCCCAGCTGCCCGGGGAGCTGTTTTTT
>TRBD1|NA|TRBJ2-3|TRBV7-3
CASSLSGTGVTDTQYF
TGTGCCAGCAGCTTATCGGGGACAGGGGTCACAGATACGCAGTATTTT
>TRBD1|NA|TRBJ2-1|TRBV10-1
CASSEETGTEQFF
TGCGCCAGCAGTGAGGAGACAGGGACTGAGCAGTTCTTC
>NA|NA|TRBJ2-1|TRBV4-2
CASSPRLDLYNEQFF
TGTGCCAGCAGCCCCCGACTGGACCTCTACAATGAGCAGTTCTTC
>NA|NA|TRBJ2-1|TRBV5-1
CASSSSKPTDEQFF
TGCGCCAGCAGCAGTAGCAAACCGACCGATGAGCAGTTCTTC
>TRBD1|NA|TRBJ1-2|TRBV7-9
CASSLAIVEGAVYTF
TGTGCCAGCAGCTTAGCAATAGTGGAGGGGGCGGTCTACACCTTC
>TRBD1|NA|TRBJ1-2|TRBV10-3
CAIRVDREVGYTF
TGTGCCATCAGGGTTGACAGGGAGGTCGGCTACACCTTC
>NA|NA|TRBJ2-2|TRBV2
CASSEDEGRITGELFF
TGTGCCAGCAGTGAAGATGAGGGGCGTATAACCGGGGAGCTGTTTTTT
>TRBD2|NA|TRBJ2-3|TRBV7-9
CASSQRRLADTQYF
TGTGCCAGCAGCCAAAGACGACTAGCGGATACGCAGTATTTT
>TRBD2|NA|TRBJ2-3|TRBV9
CASSLESGSGIVMDTQYF
TGTGCCAGCAGCCTCGAATCGGGTAGCGGGATCGTCATGGATACGCAGTATTTT
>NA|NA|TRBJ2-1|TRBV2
CASTDWAQQFF
TGTGCCAGCACTGACTGGGCCCAGCAGTTCTTC
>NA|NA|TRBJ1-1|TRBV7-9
CASSLVTDQAFF
TGTGCCAGCAGCTTAGTAACAGACCAAGCTTTCTTT
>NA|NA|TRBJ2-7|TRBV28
CASMRGSYEQYF
TGTGCCAGCATGCGGGGCTCCTACGAGCAGTACTTC
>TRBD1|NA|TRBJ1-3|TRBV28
CASRTGTTGNTIYF
TGTGCCAGCCGGACAGGGACAACTGGAAACACCATATATTTT
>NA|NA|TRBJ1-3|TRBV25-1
CASSESRAASGNTIYF
TGTGCCAGCAGTGAATCCCGGGCAGCCTCTGGAAACACCATATATTTT
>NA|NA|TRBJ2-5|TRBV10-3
CAISDYTLDFETQYF
TGTGCCATCAGTGATTACACGTTAGACTTCGAGACCCAGTACTTC
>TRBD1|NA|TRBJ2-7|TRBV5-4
CASSQGALGEQYF
TGTGCCAGCAGCCAGGGGGCCCTAGGCGAGCAGTACTTC
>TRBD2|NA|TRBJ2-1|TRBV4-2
CASSRGGTSGVNEQFF
TGTGCCAGCAGCCGTGGTGGGACTAGCGGGGTAAATGAGCAGTTCTTC